Shown below are 13 T cell receptor beta chains from a single sample sequenced in a study of T cell repertoires in cytomegalovirus infection. TCRdb redid the calling of the reads with MiXCR, one entry per CDR3 protein. The sample has around 130,000 distinct CDR3 sequences, 20% to 30% seen once. Their antigen targets remain unknown. The sample consisted of PBMCs, sequenced either directly or after in vitro stimulation (not recorded which). The receptors shown here come from a human donor in good health (CMV status not recorded). Some clones in this sample may be carry-over from other donors' samples.

This clonotype was seen repeatedly, ten times or more. This chain joins TRBV18 and TRBJ1-5; TRBD1 matches at 7 bases. V was pared by 3 bases and J by 2 bases, with 7 bases of the junction left unmatched. Germline CDR1 is KGHSH and CDR2 is LQKENI. CDR3 length equals 16 residues. The chain's CDR3 is CASSPPGQEGNQPQHF. CDR3 nucleotides: TGTGCCAGCTCACCTCCTGGACAGGAGGGCAATCAGCCCCAGCATTTT.

The chain carries TRBV6-2 or TRBV6-3 and TRBJ2-1; tentative D call: TRBD2 (5 bases). This CDR3 region has 10 residues. V lost 10 bases, J lost 8 bases, and 9 bases lay in between. Germline lookup yields CDR1 MNHEY and CDR2 SVGEGT. The CDR3 spells CATGGYEQFF. As DNA, the CDR3 is TGTGCCACCGGCGGGTATGAGCAGTTCTTC.

The chain employs TRBV5-1 and TRBJ1-2; D unresolved. CDR1 is SGHRS, CDR2 YFSETQ, per germline. Trimming took off 6 bases at V and 0 bases at J, with 12 bases between the two ends. The CDR3 is made up of 14 amino acids. The CDR3 loop reads CASNPFGANYGYTF. In DNA form, the CDR3 reads TGCGCCAGCAACCCCTTCGGAGCTAACTATGGCTACACCTTC.

This clonotype came up many times. The rearrangement joins TRBV20-1 to TRBJ1-4; D uncertain. This CDR3 contains 15 residues. Germline lookup yields CDR1 DFQATT and CDR2 SNEGSKA (reference sequence). V lost 0 bases, J lost 8 bases, and 16 bases lay in between. This CDR3 is CSARDEGAMGEKLFF. As DNA, the CDR3 is TGCAGTGCTAGAGATGAGGGAGCTATGGGGGAAAAACTGTTTTTT.

This clonotype was seen ten or more times. The rearrangement joins TRBV5-1 to TRBJ2-1; D possibly corresponds to TRBD2 (5 bases). This CDR3 is 15 amino acids long. V was pared by 4 bases and J by 0 bases, with 11 bases between. Germline values: CDR1 SGHRS, CDR2 YFSETQ. CDR3 loop: CASSSSAPSYNEQFF. As DNA, the CDR3 is TGCGCCAGCAGCAGTAGCGCGCCCTCCTACAATGAGCAGTTCTTC. Variable domain in full (rest from reference TRBV5-1 and TRBJ2-1): KAGVTQTPRYLIKTRGQQVTLSCSPISGHRSVSWYQQTPGQGLQFLFEYFSETQRNKGNFPGRFSGRQFSNSRSEMNVSTLELGDSALYLCASSSSAPSYNEQFFGPGTRLTVL.

This clonotype was seen many times. The chain uses TRBV4-1 and TRBJ1-2; D perhaps matches TRBD1 (5 bases). This CDR3 has 16 amino acids. The germline gives CDR1 MGHRA, CDR2 YSYEKL. Trimming stripped 0 bases from V and 10 bases from J, with 21 bases between. The DNA for the CDR3 is TGCGCCAGCAGCCAAGAACGTCAGGGAGGGAGTAGCGACTACACCTTC. It codes for CASSQERQGGSSDYTF.

This clonotype was observed a handful of times. V and J are TRBV7-2 and TRBJ1-4, with TRBD1 identical over 8 bases. CDR3 length: 15 amino acids. Germline V gene data show CDR1 as SGHTA and CDR2 as FQGNSA. Germline trimming cut 4 bases from V and 8 bases from J; bases unmatched to any gene: 9. DNA of the CDR3: TGTGCCAGCAGCTCGCGGGCAGGGGGCTGGGAAAAACTGTTTTTT. Protein: CASSSRAGGWEKLFF.

This chain joins TRBV7-9 and TRBJ2-5; perhaps TRBD1 as D (5 bases). Germline V gives CDR1 SEHNR, CDR2 FQNEAQ (reference sequence). The CDR3 consists of 12 residues. The V gene lost 5 bases and the J gene lost 5 bases, with 9 bases spanning the gap. CDR3 sequence reads: CASSPAGETQYF. CDR3 bases: TGTGCCAGCAGCCCTGCAGGGGAGACCCAGTACTTC.

The J gene is TRBJ2-3, the V gene TRBV18; perhaps TRBD2 as D (6 bases). V gave up 6 bases and J gave up 6 bases, with 25 bases separating them. The CDR3 has 17 residues. Germline V gives CDR1 KGHSH, CDR2 LQKENI. CDR3 protein: CASSLLPGTLQADTQYF. The DNA of the CDR3 is TGTGCCAGCTCTCTTCTGCCAGGGACTCTCCAGGCGGATACGCAGTATTTT.

This sequence joins TRBV6-6 and TRBJ1-2, with 7 positions matching TRBD1. J was trimmed by 0 bases and V by 5 bases; bases with no gene match: 9. CDR1 is MNHNY and CDR2 is SVGAGI in the germline V gene (reference sequence). This CDR3 is built from 16 residues. The CDR3 region is CASSVSPGGSNYGYTF. As DNA, the CDR3 is TGTGCCAGCAGTGTCTCTCCAGGGGGTTCTAACTATGGCTACACCTTC.

In this sample, this clonotype turned up many times. The chain combines TRBV7-2 with TRBJ2-7; D uncertain. The V gene's germline CDR1 is SGHTA and CDR2 FQGNSA. V shed 1 base and J shed 0 bases, with 19 bases lying between them. This CDR3 comprises 18 residues. The CDR3 region is CASSLGRGITLSSYEQYF. DNA for the CDR3: TGTGCCAGCAGCTTAGGTCGCGGAATAACCCTGAGCTCCTACGAGCAGTACTTC.

The chain employs TRBV19 and TRBJ2-2; a weak D match, TRBD2 (7 bases). V lost 7 bases and J 4 bases, leaving 19 bases between the germline ends. This CDR3 region has 16 residues. Germline CDR1 is LNHDA and CDR2 is SQIVND (reference sequence). The CDR3 protein is CASTDPGGHITGELFF. In DNA form, the CDR3 reads TGTGCCAGTACCGACCCGGGGGGCCACATCACCGGGGAGCTGTTTTTT.

This clonotype turned up a few times. The chain is built from TRBV2 and TRBJ2-3; tentatively, D is TRBD1 (5 bases). The CDR3 extends over 14 amino acids. From germline, CDR1 is SNHLY and CDR2 FYNNEI. V was pared by 5 bases and J by 2 bases, with 11 bases between. The CDR3 reads CASSLRVNTDTQYF. The DNA of the CDR3 is TGTGCCAGCAGTCTCAGGGTTAACACAGATACGCAGTATTTT.